This T cell receptor beta chain derives from a study of cytomegalovirus exposure and HLA in healthy donors. CDR1 WNHNN and CDR2 SYGVQD come from the germline V gene (reference sequence). V lost 6 bases to trimming and J lost 13 bases; unmatched junction nucleotides: 24. The CDR3 totals 17 residues. On this clone: Antigen: not known.

General study points: Cytomegalovirus-associated TCR beta chains were listed, numbering 150 to 200. Despite most TCR sequences being rare, some public TCRs occurred in many donors. High sensitivity and specificity were reportedly achieved when the classifier diagnosed cytomegalovirus status.

The protocol was immunoSEQ multiplex PCR, while the TCRdb copy is restricted to in-frame clones and leaves out a portion. This sample has some 170,000 clones; 80% to 90% occur once, and the top ten carry 1.4%. The chain joins TRBV10-1 to TRBJ1-2, with 9 bases lining up with TRBD1. Input material: PBMCs. The sequence derives from a woman younger than 45 in good health and CMV-seronegative. In DNA, the CDR3 is TGCGCCAGCAGAACCGGGACAGGGCATATACTAACTACGAGGGGCACCTTC. This codes for CASRTGTGHILTTRGTF.